The 14 T cell receptor beta chains below all came from one sample that was sequenced in a study of T cell repertoires in cytomegalovirus infection. The antigens these receptors bind are not known. TCRdb processed the reads anew with MiXCR; each CDR3 protein has one entry. This table holds about 55,000 distinct CDR3 sequences, around 20% found once. This sample comprised CD8+ T cells from cultured PBMCs, obtained from culture after CMV antigen stimulation. These receptors originate from a human donor in good health (CMV status not recorded). Some clones in this sample may be carry-over from other donors' samples.

The rearrangement links TRBV6-8 to TRBJ2-2; D uncertain. The germline V and J ends were trimmed by 6 bases and 6 bases, with 8 bases remaining between them. Germline CDR1 MNHGY, CDR2 SAAAGT. The length of the CDR3 is 12 residues. DNA of the CDR3: TGTGCCAGCAGGGCTACATCCGGGGAGCTGTTTTTT. Amino acids: CASRATSGELFF.

This clonotype occurred many times. The chain uses TRBV6-6 and TRBJ1-5; D not certain. This CDR3 has 11 amino acids. V lost 8 bases to trimming and J lost 5 bases, with 7 bases between them. Germline V lookup: CDR1 MNHNY, CDR2 SVGAGI (reference sequence). The chain's CDR3 is CASGLYQPQHF. The CDR3 DNA sequence: TGTGCCAGCGGGCTTTATCAGCCCCAGCATTTT.

At least ten counts were recorded for this clonotype. The V call is TRBV7-6, the J call TRBJ1-1; no reliable D call. CDR1 SGHVS and CDR2 FNYEAQ come from the germline V gene. The V end was cut by 2 bases, the J end by 5 bases, with 12 bases between. The CDR3 totals 14 residues. The CDR3 reads CASSLTQTGTEAFF. The DNA for the CDR3 is TGTGCCAGCAGCTTAACACAGACGGGTACTGAAGCTTTCTTT.

This clonotype has more than one count but fewer than ten. V is TRBV7-6 and J is TRBJ2-7, with TRBD2 matching over 13 bases. Germline CDR1 and CDR2: SGHVS and FNYEAQ. The J segment lost 4 bases and the V segment lost 5 bases, leaving 8 bases of the junction unmatched. CDR3 length: 16 residues. The CDR3 spells CASSPRTSGSEYEQYF. The CDR3 DNA reads as TGTGCCAGCAGCCCCCGGACTAGCGGGAGCGAATACGAGCAGTACTTC.

This clonotype was recorded a few times. The rearrangement links TRBV7-6 to TRBJ2-1, with 10 bases fitting TRBD2. Germline V lookup: CDR1 SGHVS, CDR2 FNYEAQ. The V gene end was trimmed by 2 bases and the J gene end by 10 bases; junction bases not matched to a gene: 8. The CDR3 extends over 15 amino acids. This CDR3 reads CASSLLHGSGGEQFF. For the CDR3, the DNA is TGTGCCAGCAGCTTATTGCATGGTAGCGGGGGGGAGCAGTTCTTC.

CDR3 DNA sequence: TGTGCCAGCAGCTTACTCGACAGGGAGAACACTGAAGCTTTCTTT. Translation: CASSLLDRENTEAFF. The chain uses TRBV7-6 and TRBJ1-1; 7 bases map to TRBD1. The CDR3 is made up of 15 amino acids. Losses at the gene ends were 2 bases for V and 1 base for J; bases not matched to a gene: 4. In germline, CDR1 is SGHVS, CDR2 FNYEAQ.

Written as DNA, the CDR3 is TGTGCCAGCAGGTCCGGGACTAGCGGGAGAAGGTTGGCCGCAGATACGCAGTATTTT. Amino acids: CASRSGTSGRRLAADTQYF. This chain links TRBV12-3 or TRBV12-4 with TRBJ2-3; 14 nucleotides align to TRBD2. The ends lost 6 bases at V and 4 bases at J; junction bases unmatched: 15. This CDR3 region has 19 residues.

A few counts support this clonotype. The CDR3 loop is CASRRGLAYEQYF. In DNA, the CDR3 is TGTGCCAGCAGGCGGGGACTAGCCTACGAGCAGTACTTC. The gene calls are TRBV6-2 or TRBV6-3 and TRBJ2-7, with 8 positions matching TRBD2. V shed 6 bases, J shed 2 bases, and the junction held 3 bases outside the gene matches. This CDR3 has 13 residues. CDR1 and CDR2 from the germline V gene are MNHEY and SVGEGT.

Points on this clonotype: An end of the junction does not agree with germline; a read error may underlie this. This sequence joins TRBV4-1 and TRBJ2-2; TRBD2 might be the D (6 bases). The CDR3 covers 14 residues. CDR1 MGHRA and CDR2 YSYEKL come from the germline V gene. Written as DNA, the CDR3 is TGTGCCAGCAGCCCGTGGGGGGACACCGGGGAGCTGTTTTTT. The encoded protein is CASSPWGDTGELFF.

This clonotype was seen more than once but under ten times. The rearrangement links TRBV6-8 to TRBJ1-1; 8 bases match TRBD1. The CDR3 totals 13 residues. With V trimmed by 10 bases and J by 4 bases, 8 bases remained unmatched. CDR1 is MNHGY and CDR2 is SAAAGT in the germline V gene. CDR3 in DNA: TGTGCCATTTCGGACAGGGCGGCCACTGAAGCTTTCTTT. It specifies CAISDRAATEAFF.

J is TRBJ2-7 and V is TRBV28; 12 positions agree with TRBD2. The CDR3 length is 19 residues. V lost 4 bases, J lost 2 bases, and 15 bases stayed unmatched. CDR1 and CDR2 from the germline V gene are MDHEN and SYDVKM. The CDR3: CASSSPSGGALVATYEQYF. The CDR3 DNA reads as TGTGCCAGCAGTTCACCTAGCGGGGGGGCCCTCGTCGCCACCTACGAGCAGTACTTC.

This clonotype was recorded many times. CDR3 in amino acids: CASSATGGYGYTF. The CDR3 DNA reads as TGTGCCAGCAGTGCGACAGGAGGCTATGGCTACACCTTC. This chain connects TRBV6-5 to TRBJ1-2, with D maybe TRBD1 (6 bases). Trimming shortened V by 5 bases and J by 4 bases, and 11 bases separated the two germline ends. CDR3 length equals 13 residues. The germline V gene has CDR1 MNHEY and CDR2 SVGAGI.

This sequence joins TRBV2 and TRBJ1-1, with D possibly TRBD1 on 5 matching bases. V was cut by 6 bases and J by 4 bases, with 12 bases left in between. Germline CDR1 reads SNHLY; CDR2 reads FYNNEI. The CDR3 has 13 amino acids. CDR3 protein: CASRGGISTEAFF. Written as DNA, the CDR3 is TGTGCCAGCAGGGGGGGGATAAGCACTGAAGCTTTCTTT.

The chain combines TRBV7-2 with TRBJ2-1, with 8 bases identical to TRBD2. CDR1 is SGHTA and CDR2 is FQGNSA in the germline V gene. This CDR3 comprises 15 residues. After removal of 5 bases from V and 1 base from J, the junction contained 4 bases not matched to a gene. CDR3 residues: CASSRTSGSYNEQFF. The CDR3 DNA is TGTGCCAGCAGCCGAACTAGCGGTTCCTACAATGAGCAGTTCTTC. Filled out from reference TRBV7-2 and TRBJ2-1, the complete variable domain reads GAGVSQSPSNKVTEKGKDVELRCDPISGHTALYWYRQSLGQGLEFLIYFQGNSAPDKSGLPSDRFSAERTGGSVSTLTIQRTQQEDSAVYLCASSRTSGSYNEQFFGPGTRLTVL.